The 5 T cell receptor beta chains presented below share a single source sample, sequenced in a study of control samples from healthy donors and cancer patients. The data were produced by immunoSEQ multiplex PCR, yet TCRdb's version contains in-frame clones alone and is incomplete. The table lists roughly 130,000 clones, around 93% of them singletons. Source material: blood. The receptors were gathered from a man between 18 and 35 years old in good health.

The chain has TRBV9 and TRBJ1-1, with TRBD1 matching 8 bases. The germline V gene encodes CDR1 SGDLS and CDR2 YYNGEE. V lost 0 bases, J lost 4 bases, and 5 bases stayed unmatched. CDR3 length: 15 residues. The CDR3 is CASSVGQGAGTEAFF. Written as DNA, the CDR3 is TGTGCCAGCAGCGTAGGGCAGGGGGCGGGCACTGAAGCTTTCTTT. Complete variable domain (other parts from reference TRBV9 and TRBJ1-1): DSGVTQTPKHLITATGQRVTLRCSPRSGDLSVYWYQQSLDQGLQFLIQYYNGEERAKGNILERFSAQQFPDLHSELNLSSLELGDSALYFCASSVGQGAGTEAFFGQGTRLTVV.

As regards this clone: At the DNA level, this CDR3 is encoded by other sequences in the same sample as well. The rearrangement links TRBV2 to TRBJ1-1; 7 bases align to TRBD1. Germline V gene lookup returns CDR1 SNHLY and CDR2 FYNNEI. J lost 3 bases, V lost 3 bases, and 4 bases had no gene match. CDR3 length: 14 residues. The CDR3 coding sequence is TGTGCCAGCAGTGACGAGGGGGCGGACACTGAAGCTTTCTTT. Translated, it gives CASSDEGADTEAFF.

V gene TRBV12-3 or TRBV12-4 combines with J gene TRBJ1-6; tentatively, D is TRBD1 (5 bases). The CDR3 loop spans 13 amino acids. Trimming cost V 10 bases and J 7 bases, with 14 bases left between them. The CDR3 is CANRRDSNSPLHF. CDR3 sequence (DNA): TGTGCCAACCGCCGGGACTCAAATTCACCCCTCCACTTT.

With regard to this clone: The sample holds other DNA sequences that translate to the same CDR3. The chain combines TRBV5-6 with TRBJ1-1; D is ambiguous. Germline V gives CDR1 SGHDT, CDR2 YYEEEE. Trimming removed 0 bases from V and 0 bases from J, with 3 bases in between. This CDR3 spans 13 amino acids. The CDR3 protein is CASSLGMNTEAFF. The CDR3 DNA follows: TGTGCCAGCAGCTTGGGGATGAACACTGAAGCTTTCTTT.

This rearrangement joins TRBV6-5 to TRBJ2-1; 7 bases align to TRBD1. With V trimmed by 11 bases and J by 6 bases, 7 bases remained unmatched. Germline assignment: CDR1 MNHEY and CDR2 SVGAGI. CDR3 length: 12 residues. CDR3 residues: CACNSGGNEQFF. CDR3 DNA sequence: TGTGCCTGTAACTCAGGGGGCAATGAGCAGTTCTTC.